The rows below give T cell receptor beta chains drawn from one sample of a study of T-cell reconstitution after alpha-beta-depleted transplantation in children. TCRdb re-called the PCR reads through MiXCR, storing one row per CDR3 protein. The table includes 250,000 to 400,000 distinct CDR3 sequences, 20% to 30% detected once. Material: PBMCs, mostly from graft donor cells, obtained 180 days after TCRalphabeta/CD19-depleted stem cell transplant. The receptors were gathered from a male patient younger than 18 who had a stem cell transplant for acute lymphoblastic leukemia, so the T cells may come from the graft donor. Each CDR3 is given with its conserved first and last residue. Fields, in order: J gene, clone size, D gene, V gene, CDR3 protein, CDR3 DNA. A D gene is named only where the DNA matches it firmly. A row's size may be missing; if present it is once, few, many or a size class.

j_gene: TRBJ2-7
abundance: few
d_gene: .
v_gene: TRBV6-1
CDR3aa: CASKRTFYEQYF
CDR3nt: TGTGCCAGCAAGAGGACATTCTACGAGCAGTACTTC

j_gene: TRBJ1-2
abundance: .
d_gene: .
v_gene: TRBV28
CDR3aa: CASSPPDWPNYGYTF
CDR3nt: TGTGCCAGCTCCCCTCCCGACTGGCCTAACTATGGCTACACCTTC

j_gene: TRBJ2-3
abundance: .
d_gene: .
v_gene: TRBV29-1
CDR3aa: CSVTPTASTDTQYF
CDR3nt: TGCAGCGTTACCCCGACAGCTAGCACAGATACGCAGTATTTT

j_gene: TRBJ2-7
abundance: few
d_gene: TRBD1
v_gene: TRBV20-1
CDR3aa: CSARRDRGSYEQYF
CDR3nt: TGCAGTGCTCGCCGGGACAGGGGATCCTACGAGCAGTACTTC

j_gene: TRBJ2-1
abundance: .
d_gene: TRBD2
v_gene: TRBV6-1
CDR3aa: CASRVKPGSGLAGVYNEQFF
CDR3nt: TGTGCCAGCAGGGTGAAGCCAGGAAGTGGACTAGCGGGAGTGTACAATGAGCAGTTCTTC

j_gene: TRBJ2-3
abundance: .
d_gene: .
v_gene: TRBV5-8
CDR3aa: CASSLYSSSTDTQYF
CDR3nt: TGTGCCAGCAGCTTGTACTCCTCTTCTACAGATACGCAGTATTTT

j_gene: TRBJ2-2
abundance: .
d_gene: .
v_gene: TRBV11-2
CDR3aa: CASSFQAQDTGELFF
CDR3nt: TGTGCCAGCAGCTTCCAGGCTCAGGACACCGGGGAGCTGTTTTTT

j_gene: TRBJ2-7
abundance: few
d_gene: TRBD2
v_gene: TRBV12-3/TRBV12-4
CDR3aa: CASSLAPVTSGRAWSYEQYF
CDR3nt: TGTGCCAGCAGTTTAGCCCCGGTGACTAGCGGGAGGGCGTGGAGCTACGAGCAGTACTTC

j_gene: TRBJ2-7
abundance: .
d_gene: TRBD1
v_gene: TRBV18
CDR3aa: CASSPLGTGGAEQYF
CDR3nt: TGTGCCAGCTCACCACTGGGGACAGGGGGCGCCGAGCAGTACTTC

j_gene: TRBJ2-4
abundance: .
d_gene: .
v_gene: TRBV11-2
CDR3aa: CASSLDFYNNIQYF
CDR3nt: TGTGCCAGCAGCTTAGATTTCTATAACAACATTCAGTACTTC

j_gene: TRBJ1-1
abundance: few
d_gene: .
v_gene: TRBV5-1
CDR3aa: CASSLGTGRTEAFF
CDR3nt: TGCGCCAGCAGCTTGGGAACAGGGAGGACTGAAGCTTTCTTT

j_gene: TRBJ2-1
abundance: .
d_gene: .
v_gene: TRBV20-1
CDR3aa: CSARYRNYNEQFF
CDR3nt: TGCAGTGCTAGGTACAGGAACTACAATGAGCAGTTCTTC

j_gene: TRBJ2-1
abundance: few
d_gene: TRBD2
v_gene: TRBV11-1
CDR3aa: CASSPRRTGGWDSYNEQFF
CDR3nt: TGTGCCAGCAGCCCGAGGAGGACGGGAGGTTGGGACTCCTACAATGAGCAGTTCTTC

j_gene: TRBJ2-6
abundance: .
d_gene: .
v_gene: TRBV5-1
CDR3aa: CASSFSASGANVLTF
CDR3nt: TGCGCCAGCAGCTTTTCGGCGTCTGGGGCCAACGTCCTGACTTTC

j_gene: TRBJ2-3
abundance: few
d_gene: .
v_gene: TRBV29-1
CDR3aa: CSVSGSKGDTQYF
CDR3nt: TGCAGCGTTAGCGGGTCCAAAGGAGATACGCAGTATTTT

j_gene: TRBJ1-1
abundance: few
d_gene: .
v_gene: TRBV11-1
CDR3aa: CASSLAKKREGGSEAFF
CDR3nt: TGTGCCAGCAGCTTAGCGAAGAAAAGGGAAGGAGGGTCTGAAGCTTTCTTT

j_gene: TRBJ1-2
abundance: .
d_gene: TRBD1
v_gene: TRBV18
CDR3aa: CASSPFQGEHYGYTF
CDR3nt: TGTGCCAGCTCACCATTTCAGGGGGAGCACTATGGCTACACCTTC

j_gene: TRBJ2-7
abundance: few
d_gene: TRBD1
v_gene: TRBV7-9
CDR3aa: CASRQGLIYEQYF
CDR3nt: TGTGCCAGCAGACAGGGGCTCATTTACGAGCAGTACTTC

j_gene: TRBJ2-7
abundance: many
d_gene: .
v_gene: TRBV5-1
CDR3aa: CASSLVAGRDEQYF
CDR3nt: TGCGCCAGCAGCTTGGTCGCAGGGCGCGACGAGCAGTACTTC

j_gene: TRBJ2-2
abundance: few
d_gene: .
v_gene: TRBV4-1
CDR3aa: CASSQSSWRTVTGELFF
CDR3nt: TGCGCCAGCAGCCAATCAAGTTGGAGGACGGTCACCGGGGAGCTGTTTTTT

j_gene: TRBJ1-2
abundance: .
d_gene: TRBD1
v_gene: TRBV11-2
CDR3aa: CASSSTGGAWGYTF
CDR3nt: TGTGCCAGTAGCTCCACAGGGGGCGCGTGGGGCTACACCTTC

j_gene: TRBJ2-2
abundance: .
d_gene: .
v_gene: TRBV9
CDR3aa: CASSVNTGELFF
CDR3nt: TGTGCCAGCAGCGTGAACACCGGGGAGCTGTTTTTT

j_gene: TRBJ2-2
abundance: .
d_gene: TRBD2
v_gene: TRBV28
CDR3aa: CASSSAGVWTGELFF
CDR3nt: TGTGCCAGCAGCTCCGCGGGAGTGTGGACCGGGGAGCTGTTTTTT

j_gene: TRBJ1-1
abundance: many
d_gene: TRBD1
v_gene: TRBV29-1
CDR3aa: CSVTRTGGGLTEAFF
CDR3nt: TGCAGCGTCACTCGGACAGGAGGGGGTCTCACTGAAGCTTTCTTT

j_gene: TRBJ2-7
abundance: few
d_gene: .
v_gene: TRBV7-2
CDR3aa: CASSLDSVSGEQYF
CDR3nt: TGTGCCAGCAGCTTAGACAGCGTCTCGGGCGAGCAGTACTTC

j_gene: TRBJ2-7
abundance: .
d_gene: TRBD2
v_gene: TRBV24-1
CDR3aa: CATSGAGRSDEQYF
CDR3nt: TGTGCCACCAGTGGTGCCGGGAGGAGCGACGAGCAGTACTTC

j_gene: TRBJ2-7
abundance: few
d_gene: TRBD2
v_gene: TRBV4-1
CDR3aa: CASSQAPLETSGAYEQYF
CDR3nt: TGCGCCAGCAGCCAAGCACCACTAGAAACTAGCGGAGCCTACGAGCAGTACTTC

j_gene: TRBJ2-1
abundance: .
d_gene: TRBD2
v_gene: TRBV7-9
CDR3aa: CASSKRTSGSSYNEQFF
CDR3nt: TGTGCCAGCAGCAAGAGGACTAGCGGCAGCTCCTACAATGAGCAGTTCTTC

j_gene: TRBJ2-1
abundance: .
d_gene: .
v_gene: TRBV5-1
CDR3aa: CASSRLLNEQFF
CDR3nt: TGCGCCAGCAGCCGACTCCTGAATGAGCAGTTCTTC

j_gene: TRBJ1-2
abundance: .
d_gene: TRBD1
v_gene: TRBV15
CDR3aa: CATSRPWDRGPRYGYTF
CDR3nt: TGTGCCACCAGCAGACCCTGGGACAGGGGGCCCCGCTATGGCTACACCTTC

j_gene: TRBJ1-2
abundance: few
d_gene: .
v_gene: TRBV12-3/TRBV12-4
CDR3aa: CASSPRQTYGYTF
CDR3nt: TGTGCCAGCAGTCCAAGACAGACCTATGGCTACACCTTC

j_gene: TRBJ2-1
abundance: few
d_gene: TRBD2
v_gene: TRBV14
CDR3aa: CASSPPGLAGVWSYNEQFF
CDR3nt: TGTGCCAGCAGCCCGCCGGGACTAGCGGGAGTATGGTCCTACAATGAGCAGTTCTTC

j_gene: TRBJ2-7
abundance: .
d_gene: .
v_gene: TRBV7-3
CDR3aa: CASSLDPLRPYEQYF
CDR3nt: TGTGCCAGCAGCTTAGACCCCTTACGGCCCTACGAGCAGTACTTC

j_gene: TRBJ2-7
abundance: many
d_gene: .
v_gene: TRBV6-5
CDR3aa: CASSYQSETYEQYF
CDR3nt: TGTGCCAGCAGTTACCAGTCAGAAACCTACGAGCAGTACTTC

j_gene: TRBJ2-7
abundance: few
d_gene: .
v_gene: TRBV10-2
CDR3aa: CASSESPPTEQYF
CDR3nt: TGCGCCAGCAGTGAGTCTCCCCCGACCGAGCAGTACTTC

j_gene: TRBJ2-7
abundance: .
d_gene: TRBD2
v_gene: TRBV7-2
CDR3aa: CASSKPGTSGREQHF
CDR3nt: TGTGCCAGCAGCAAACCCGGGACTAGCGGCAGGGAGCAGCACTTC

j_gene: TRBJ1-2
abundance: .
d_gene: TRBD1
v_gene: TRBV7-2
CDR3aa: CASSLKGRVGQGNGYTF
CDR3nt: TGTGCCAGCAGCTTAAAGGGTCGTGTGGGACAGGGAAATGGCTACACCTTC

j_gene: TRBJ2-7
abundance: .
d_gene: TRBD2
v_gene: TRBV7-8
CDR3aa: CASSLRRLAGGPSDGEQYF
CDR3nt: TGTGCCAGCAGCTTACGTAGACTAGCGGGAGGGCCTTCAGATGGAGAGCAGTACTTC

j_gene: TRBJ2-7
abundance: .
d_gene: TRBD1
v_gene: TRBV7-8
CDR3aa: CASSLGAQGAYEQYF
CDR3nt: TGTGCCAGCAGCTTAGGGGCCCAGGGGGCCTACGAGCAGTACTTC

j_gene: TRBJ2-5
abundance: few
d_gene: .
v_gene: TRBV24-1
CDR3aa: CATRVGGQKETQYF
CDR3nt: TGTGCCACCAGAGTTGGTGGACAGAAAGAGACCCAGTACTTC

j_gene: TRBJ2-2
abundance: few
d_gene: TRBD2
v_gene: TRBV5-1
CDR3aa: CASSLSGLAYLLKLNTGELFF
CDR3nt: TGCGCCAGCAGCTTGTCAGGACTAGCATACCTACTTAAACTTAACACCGGGGAGCTGTTTTTT

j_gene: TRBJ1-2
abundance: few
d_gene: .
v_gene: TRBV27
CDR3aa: CASRFYSGGPYGYTF
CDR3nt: TGTGCCAGCAGATTTTATAGCGGGGGCCCGTATGGCTACACCTTC

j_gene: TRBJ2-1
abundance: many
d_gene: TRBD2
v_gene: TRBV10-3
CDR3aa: CAISALSGDNEQFF
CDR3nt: TGTGCCATCAGTGCCCTTAGCGGGGACAATGAGCAGTTCTTC

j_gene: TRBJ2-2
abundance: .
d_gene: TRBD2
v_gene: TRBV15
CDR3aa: CATSRGRGDVWTSGRATNTGELFF
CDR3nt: TGTGCCACCAGCAGAGGGCGCGGGGACGTGTGGACTAGCGGGAGGGCCACGAACACCGGGGAGCTGTTTTTT